This T cell receptor (beta chain) was captured by sequencing in a study of B cell selection in AIRE deficiency (dated by TCRdb to the late 2010s). Regarding the study in general: Researchers compared TCRbeta repertoires of sorted blood CD4+ conventional T cells and regulatory T cells in AIRE-deficient patients with those in healthy controls. The TCR-sequenced cohort comprised about 5 AIRE-deficient APECED patients and about 5 healthy control donors. Overall study results and their limits: TCRBV gene usage, CDR3 length and TCR diversity in Tconv and Treg cells from AIRE-deficient patients were found to be similar to those in cells from healthy donors. Approximately 31% of the Treg TCRbeta sequences shared among healthy donors were detected in patient Tconv cells, suggesting that Treg-biased clones are diverted into the Tconv compartment. CDR3s were shorter in shared Treg sequences, reflecting a bias toward rearrangements that have few non-templated nucleotide insertions. Of approximately 3,900 shared Treg TCRbeta sequences, 30% to 40% were shared only among healthy donors and 8% to 10% only among patients, suggesting less efficient Treg selection without AIRE. Sequencing covered only TCRbeta chains, and 35% to 40% of shared healthy-donor Treg sequences were also present in healthy Tconv, possibly due to differing TCRalpha chains.

For sorting, regulatory T cells were defined as CD4+CD25hiCD127low/negative cells. APECED syndrome was present in the AIRE-deficient patients. A FACSAria flow cytometer was used to sort the Tconv and Treg cells intended for TCRbeta sequencing. Sorted cells were collected in 5-ml round-bottom polystyrene tubes, and dry cell pellets were stored frozen at -80 degrees C prior to sequencing. The immunoSEQ platform was used to sequence the TCRbeta chains. As for the original processing: When Treg repertoires were pooled, patients gave around 5.6x10^4 distinct TCRbeta sequences, while healthy donors gave more than 9.5x10^4. Public Treg TCRbeta sequences were defined as those shared by two or more individuals and were then searched for in Tconv repertoires. Differences between groups were assessed by Mann-Whitney U tests with Bonferroni-Dunn correction in GraphPad Prism 7.03. TCRdb holds this immuneACCESS table with in-frame rearrangements only. Some clones are missing; in checked studies, unresolved V genes explain under half, and the rest has no known cause. V, J and clone size reflect that table, while D and trimming were determined from the DNA. In this sample the table shows tens of thousands of clones, around 93% of which occur a single time. Clones ranked in the top ten supply 2% of the sample.

From a lookup of the germline V gene (reference sequence), CDR1 and CDR2 are LNHNV and YYDKDF. V and J lose 5 bases and 3 bases, and a span of 10 bases separates them. The CDR3 sequence holds 13 residues, the cysteine and phenylalanine included. The retained sequence is limited to the CDR3, 39 bases, with the frame set at the first base. A remark on this clone: It has no known antigen specificity. Base qualities are missing; no much larger clone stands one base away.

The clonotype comes from a human donor with AIRE deficiency. This sequence uses TRBV15 and TRBJ1-1, and perhaps TRBD1 as D gene, on 5 matching bases. The sequencing sample was made of Tregs sorted from PBMCs. The sequenced DNA: TGTGCCACCAGCCGAGGCAGGGACACTGAAGCTTTCTTT. The translation is CATSRGRDTEAFF. With the portions outside the CDR3 filled from the reference TRBV15 and TRBJ1-1 genes, the complete variable region becomes DAMVIQNPRYQVTQFGKPVTLSCSQTLNHNVMYWYQQKSSQAPKLLFHYYDKDFNNEADTPDNFQSRRPNTSFCFLDIRSPGLGDTAMYLCATSRGRDTEAFFGQGTRLTVV.